This T cell receptor beta chain was documented in a study of vaccination effects on CD4 cells after COVID-19. Across the study: Either the BNT162b2 or mRNA-1273 vaccine was given to participants in two doses.

The CDR3 has 13 amino acids. CDR1 SGHRS and CDR2 YFSETQ come from the germline V gene. The V gene lost 4 bases and the J gene lost 1 base, with 8 bases spanning the gap. Points from the study as a whole: In vaccinees who were healthy, merely 1 out of 255 vaccine-induced clones cross-reacted with common cold coronaviruses. After vaccination, at late timepoints, clones induced by infection and by vaccine contracted markedly.

The data were produced by immunoSEQ multiplex PCR, yet TCRdb's version contains in-frame clones alone and is incomplete. This sample yields about 79,000 clones, of which roughly 80% are seen a single time; 1.5% to 2% belongs to the top ten. Sequencing in the ViraFEST assay came after antigen-specific CD4+ T cells had been expanded with viral peptide pools, which were used to stimulate PBMC. CD4+ T cell isolation took place after about 11 days of culture. In regard to this clone: The antigen is undetermined.

The sequenced sample was CD4+ T cells from PBMCs cultured with HCoV-229E spike peptides, obtained before COVID-19 vaccination. The chain links TRBV5-1 to TRBJ2-5, with a tentative D call TRBD1 (5 bases). The TCR sequence derives from a human donor who received a COVID-19 vaccine. CDR3 protein: CASSPGPQETQYF. CDR3 DNA sequence: TGCGCCAGCAGCCCAGGGCCCCAAGAGACCCAGTACTTC.